This T cell receptor beta chain derives from a study of chemoradiotherapy in HPV16-positive cancers. CDR1 is LNHDA and CDR2 is SQIVND in the germline V gene (reference sequence). After removal of 5 bases from V and 4 bases from J, the junction contained 5 bases not matched to a gene. There are 15 residues in the CDR3. Profiled with immunoSEQ multiplex PCR; TCRdb holds only in-frame clones, not every one. The sample consists of about 14,000 clones, approximately 90% of them appearing once. The J gene is TRBJ2-2, the V gene TRBV19; TRBD2 matches at 9 bases. The receptor's source is a human donor with HPV-associated anogenital cancer. The source was tumor tissue, collected from a patient who underwent chemoradiotherapy. CDR3 bases: TGTGCCAGTAGTGCAGCGGGAGGAGGCACCGGGGAGCTGTTTTTT. It specifies CASSAAGGGTGELFF.